This TCR beta chain was sequenced in a study of CD8 T cells in ankylosing spondylitis. One entry per CDR3 protein, called by TCRdb with MiXCR from the 5' RACE reads. This sample has fewer than 35,000 distinct CDR3 sequences, with roughly 33% found just once. Germline V lookup: CDR1 LNHDA, CDR2 SQIVND (reference sequence). V was pared by 4 bases and J by 5 bases, with 17 bases between. The CDR3 is made up of 15 amino acids. The TCR was taken from a male donor with ankylosing spondylitis. The chain has TRBV19 and TRBJ1-1; TRBD1 is a possible D gene (5 bases). The source material was synovial fluid, either unsorted or a sorted T cell fraction (not recorded which). The CDR3 loop is CASSTWAAGGTEAFF. The CDR3 DNA reads as TGTGCCAGTAGTACGTGGGCTGCGGGGGGAACTGAAGCTTTCTTT.